Described below is a single T cell receptor (beta chain) sequence and its context. Its antigen is currently unknown. The method was immunoSEQ multiplex PCR; TCRdb's version includes in-frame clones alone and lacks a portion of them. The profile shows about 91,000 clones, approximately 93% of them singletons. Trimming took off 5 bases at V and 4 bases at J, with 11 bases between the two ends. This CDR3 has 13 residues. Germline assignment: CDR1 SQVTM and CDR2 ANQGSEA. The sample comes from a study of siplizumab effects on memory and regulatory T cells. The study's findings and limits: Greater diversity than memory cells seemed evident in naive T cells, which also appeared to be major alloresponse contributors.

The receptor comes from a human donor in good health. Sequencing was done on a sample of CD8+ T cells sorted from blood. This chain joins TRBV29-1 and TRBJ2-2; no clear D gene. The CDR3 nucleotides read TGCAGCGTTTTGGTAGCCCTCACCGGGGAGCTGTTTTTT. As protein: CSVLVALTGELFF.